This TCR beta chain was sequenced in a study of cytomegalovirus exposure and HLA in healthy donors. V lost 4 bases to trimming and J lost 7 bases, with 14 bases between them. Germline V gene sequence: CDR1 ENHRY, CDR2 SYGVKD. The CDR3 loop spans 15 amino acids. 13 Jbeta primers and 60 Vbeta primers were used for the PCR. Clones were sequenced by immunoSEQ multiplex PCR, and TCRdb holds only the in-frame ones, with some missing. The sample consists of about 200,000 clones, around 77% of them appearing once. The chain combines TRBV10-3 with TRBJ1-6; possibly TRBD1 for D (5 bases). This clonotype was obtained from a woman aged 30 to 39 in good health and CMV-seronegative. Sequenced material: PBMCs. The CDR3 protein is CAISGVPGGNSPLHF. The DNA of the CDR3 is TGTGCCATCAGTGGGGTCCCTGGGGGGAATTCACCCCTCCACTTT.